This T cell receptor beta chain was observed in a study of T cells after yellow fever vaccination. Study details: Fractions containing few cells were prepared with SMART-Seq v4 Ultra Low Input. Study-level points and caveats: Peak timing came faster in the weaker secondary response, day 5 versus 15. Contaminants from the bulk population, in the form of abundant clonotypes, could be found in FACS-sorted repertoires. Within the sorted memory subsets, almost all vaccine-responding clonotypes could not be detected on day 0.

TCRdb independently ran MiXCR on the 5' RACE reads; one entry per CDR3 protein. This table has over 35,000 distinct CDR3 sequences, about 6.3% appearing once. This CDR3 region has 14 residues. V was clipped by 1 base and J by 3 bases, with 8 bases between them. From germline, CDR1 is LGHNA and CDR2 YSLEER. The clonotype was recovered from a man aged 25 to 45 who received the YFV17D yellow fever vaccine. The sample consisted of PBMCs, either bulk or a sorted T-cell subset (CD4+, CD8+, memory, or dextramer-sorted; not recorded which), taken 45 days after the yellow fever booster vaccination. The chain employs TRBV4-3 and TRBJ2-3; D remains unclear. The CDR3 nucleotides are TGCGCCAGCAGCCAAGTGAGTTTGACAGATACGCAGTATTTT. Amino acids: CASSQVSLTDTQYF.